This T cell receptor beta chain was sequenced during a study of T cell responses to AZD1222 COVID-19 vaccine. The repertoire was sequenced with immunoSEQ multiplex PCR; TCRdb's copy has only in-frame clones and lacks some. The sample holds 150,000 to 200,000 clones, 90% to 95% seen once. The V gene's germline CDR1 is MNHEY and CDR2 SMNVEV (reference sequence). CDR3 size: 14 residues. Trimming removed 2 bases at V and 0 bases at J, with 8 bases between. The table lists this clone with a few counts. The gene calls are TRBV27 and TRBJ2-7, with unresolved D. This clonotype originated in an adult in good health. The material sequenced was peripheral blood, taken on day 0 of AZD1222 vaccination. This CDR3 reads CASSLAGNSYEQYF. The CDR3, as DNA: TGTGCCAGCAGTTTAGCTGGCAACTCCTACGAGCAGTACTTC.